The present T cell receptor beta chain was sequenced within a study of OX40 agonist ivuxolimab in advanced cancers. Study-level background: Ivuxolimab was a fully human IgG2 agonistic monoclonal antibody targeting the costimulatory receptor OX40 (CD134). Intravenous ivuxolimab was administered to patients every 2 weeks at six dose levels: 0.01, 0.1, 0.3, 1.5, 3 and 10 mg/kg. Of the approximately 50 dose-escalation patients, hepatocellular carcinoma was present in some 19, melanoma in some 15, renal cell carcinoma in 9 and head and neck cancer in 9. A male proportion of almost 85% and a mean age of 60 years, ranging from about 20 to 80, were recorded for the dose-escalation cohort. Prior anti-PD-1, anti-PD-L1 or anti-CTLA-4 therapy was permitted, and about two fifths of dose-escalation patients had received checkpoint inhibitors. Partial responses occurred in three dose-escalation patients, of whom one had hepatocellular carcinoma and two had cutaneous melanoma. The point of sequencing TCRbeta in the periphery was to test whether ivuxolimab changed TCR sequence diversity and drove clonal T-cell expansion. The monotherapy dose-escalation portion (N of about 50 patients) of the phase I ivuxolimab trial is reported in the paper. Study-wide findings and limitations: After ivuxolimab, more expanded clones were found on average in CD8+ T cells than in CD4+ T cells. In the 0.1-3.0 mg/kg groups, partial responders had among the lowest normalized peripheral clonal expansion, particularly in CD8+ T cells. The antigen specificity of the clonally expanded peripheral T cells was not determined. At doses of 0.1 to 3.0 mg/kg, clonal expansion of both CD4+ and CD8+ T cells in blood was seen between baseline and week 6. Low levels of normalized T-cell clonal expansion were also shown by some nonresponding patients.

The trial excluded patients who had a history of autoimmune disease or who were on systemic immunosuppression. Peripheral blood for TCR sequencing was collected from all dose cohorts at baseline, on cycle 4 day 1, and on cycle 7 day 1. Samples were obtained from an open-label, multicenter, first-in-human phase I dose-escalation trial of ivuxolimab. Adults with locally advanced or metastatic head and neck squamous cell, hepatocellular, melanoma or renal cell carcinoma were enrolled in the trial. Before TCR sequencing, CD4+ T cells and CD8+ T cells were sorted from peripheral blood as separate populations. The cysteine opens and the phenylalanine closes a CDR3 of 11 amino acids. Only CDR3 DNA is held: 33 bases, read in frame from base 1. CDR1 and CDR2, looked up from the germline V gene (reference sequence), are LNHNV and YYDKDF. A note on this clone: No antigen is known for it. No base quality information exists; no much larger clone differs at one position.

For sequencing of the TCRbeta CDR3 region, genomic DNA was extracted from the sorted cells. TCRbeta CDR3 regions were sequenced using the immunoSEQ Assay. The source is immuneACCESS, and TCRdb retained only in-frame sequences with V and J called. Part of the clones is not carried over; for the studies checked, unresolved V genes explain less than half of this, and the remainder is unexplained. In all, the sample holds tens of thousands of clones, and 88% of those were seen once. The top ten clonotypes cover more than 9.5% of the sample. This chain is built from TRBV15 and TRBJ2-5; no D gene is confidently identified. With the DNA end fitting TRBJ2-7 better, the J assignment may be wrong. The clonotype comes from an adult with an advanced solid tumor such as melanoma, head and neck, liver or kidney cancer. This sample comprised CD4+ or CD8+ T cells sorted from blood, obtained in a trial of the OX40 agonist ivuxolimab. The nucleotides read TGTGCCACCAGCAGAGAGGGCGAGCAGTACTTC. It encodes CATSREGEQYF.